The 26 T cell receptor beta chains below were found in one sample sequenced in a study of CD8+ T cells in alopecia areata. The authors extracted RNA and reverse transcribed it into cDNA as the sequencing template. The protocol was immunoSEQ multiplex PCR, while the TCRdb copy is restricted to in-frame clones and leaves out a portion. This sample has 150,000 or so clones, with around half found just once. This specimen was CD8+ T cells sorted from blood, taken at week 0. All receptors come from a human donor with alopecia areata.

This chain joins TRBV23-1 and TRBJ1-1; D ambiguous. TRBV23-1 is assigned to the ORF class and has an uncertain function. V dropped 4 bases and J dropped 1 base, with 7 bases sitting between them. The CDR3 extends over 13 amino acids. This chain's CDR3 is CASSREQNTEAFF. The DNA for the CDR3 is TGCGCCAGCAGTCGGGAGCAGAACACTGAAGCTTTCTTT.

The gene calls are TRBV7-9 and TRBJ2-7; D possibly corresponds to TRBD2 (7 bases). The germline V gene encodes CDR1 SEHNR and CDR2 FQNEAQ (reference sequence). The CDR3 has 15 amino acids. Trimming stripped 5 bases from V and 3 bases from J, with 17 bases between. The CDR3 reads CASSEDVGGHYEQYF. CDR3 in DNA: TGTGCCAGCAGCGAAGACGTCGGGGGGCACTACGAGCAGTACTTC.

Here the CDR3 reads CASSLALIGDGPYEQYF. DNA for the CDR3: TGTGCCAGCAGCTTAGCGCTAATAGGGGACGGACCCTACGAGCAGTACTTC. The chain employs TRBV7-6 and TRBJ2-7; D is possibly TRBD1 or TRBD2 (5 bases each). Germline lookup yields CDR1 SGHVS and CDR2 FNYEAQ. Between the trimmed V and J ends, which lost 0 bases and 2 bases, there was a span of 17 bases. The CDR3 runs to 17 residues.

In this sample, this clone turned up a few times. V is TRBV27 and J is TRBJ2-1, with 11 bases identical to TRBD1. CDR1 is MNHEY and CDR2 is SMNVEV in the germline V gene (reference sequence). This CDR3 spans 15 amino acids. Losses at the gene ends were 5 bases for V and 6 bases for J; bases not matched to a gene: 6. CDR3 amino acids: CASSPGQGAGNEQFF. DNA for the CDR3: TGTGCCAGCAGTCCCGGACAGGGGGCGGGCAATGAGCAGTTCTTC.

CDR3 amino acids: CASSLQGFGKNIQYF. For the CDR3, the DNA is TGTGCCAGCAGCTTACAAGGGTTTGGCAAAAACATTCAGTACTTC. The chain uses TRBV13 and TRBJ2-4, with unresolved D. In germline, CDR1 is PRHDT, CDR2 FYEKMQ (reference sequence). The V end was cut by 2 bases, the J end by 3 bases, with 11 bases between. The CDR3 extends over 15 amino acids.

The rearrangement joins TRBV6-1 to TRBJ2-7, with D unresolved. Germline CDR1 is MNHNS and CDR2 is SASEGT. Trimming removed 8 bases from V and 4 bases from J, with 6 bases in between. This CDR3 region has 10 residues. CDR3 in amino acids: CASYQYEQYF. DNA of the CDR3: TGTGCCAGCTATCAATACGAGCAGTACTTC.

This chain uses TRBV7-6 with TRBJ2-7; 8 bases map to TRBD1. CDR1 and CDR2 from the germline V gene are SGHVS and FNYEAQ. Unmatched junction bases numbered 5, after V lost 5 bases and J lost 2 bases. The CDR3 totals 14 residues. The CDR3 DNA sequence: TGTGCCAGCAGCCCCGGACAGGGACCCTACGAGCAGTACTTC. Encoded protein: CASSPGQGPYEQYF. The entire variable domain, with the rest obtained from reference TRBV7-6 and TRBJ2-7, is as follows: GAGVSQSPRYKVTKRGQDVALRCDPISGHVSLYWYRQALGQGPEFLTYFNYEAQQDKSGLPNDRFSAERPEGSISTLTIQRTEQRDSAMYRCASSPGQGPYEQYFGPGTRLTVT.

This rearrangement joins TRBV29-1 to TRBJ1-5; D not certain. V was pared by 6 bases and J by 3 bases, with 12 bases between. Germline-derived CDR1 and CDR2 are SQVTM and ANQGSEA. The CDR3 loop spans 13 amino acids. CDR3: CSVGEKPNQPQHF. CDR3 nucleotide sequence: TGCAGCGTCGGGGAAAAGCCCAATCAGCCCCAGCATTTT.

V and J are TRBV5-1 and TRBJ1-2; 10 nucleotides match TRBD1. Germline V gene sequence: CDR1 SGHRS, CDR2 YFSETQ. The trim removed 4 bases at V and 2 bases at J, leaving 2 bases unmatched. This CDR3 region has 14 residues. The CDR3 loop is CASSPGQGNYGYTF. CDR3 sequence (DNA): TGCGCCAGCAGCCCGGGACAGGGGAACTATGGCTACACCTTC.

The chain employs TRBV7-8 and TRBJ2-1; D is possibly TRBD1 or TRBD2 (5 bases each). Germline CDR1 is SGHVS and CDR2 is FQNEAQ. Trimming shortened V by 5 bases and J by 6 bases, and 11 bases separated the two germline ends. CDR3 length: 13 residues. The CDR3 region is CASSPGPFNEQFF. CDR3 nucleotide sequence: TGTGCCAGCAGCCCGGGGCCATTCAATGAGCAGTTCTTC.

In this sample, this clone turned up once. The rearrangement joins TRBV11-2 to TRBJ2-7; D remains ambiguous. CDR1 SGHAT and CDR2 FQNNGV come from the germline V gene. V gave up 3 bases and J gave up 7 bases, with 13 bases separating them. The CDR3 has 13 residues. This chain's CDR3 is CASSFGWGGEQYF. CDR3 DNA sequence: TGTGCCAGCAGCTTTGGTTGGGGTGGGGAGCAGTACTTC.

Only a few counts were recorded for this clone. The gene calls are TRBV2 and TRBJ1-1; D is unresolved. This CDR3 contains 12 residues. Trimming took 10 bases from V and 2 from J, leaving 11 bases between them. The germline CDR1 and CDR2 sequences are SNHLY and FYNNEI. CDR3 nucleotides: TGTGCCAACCACCGGGCCAACACTGAAGCTTTCTTT. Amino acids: CANHRANTEAFF. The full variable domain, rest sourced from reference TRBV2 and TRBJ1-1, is EPEVTQTPSHQVTQMGQEVILRCVPISNHLYFYWYRQILGQKVEFLVSFYNNEISEKSEIFDDQFSVERPDGSNFTLKIRSTKLEDSAMYFCANHRANTEAFFGQGTRLTVV.

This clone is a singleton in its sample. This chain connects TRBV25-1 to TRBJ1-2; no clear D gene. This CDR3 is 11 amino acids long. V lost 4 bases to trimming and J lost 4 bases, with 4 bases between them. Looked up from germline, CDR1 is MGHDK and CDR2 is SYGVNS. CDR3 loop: CASSGSYGYTF. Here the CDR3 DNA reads TGTGCCAGCAGTGGCAGCTATGGCTACACCTTC.

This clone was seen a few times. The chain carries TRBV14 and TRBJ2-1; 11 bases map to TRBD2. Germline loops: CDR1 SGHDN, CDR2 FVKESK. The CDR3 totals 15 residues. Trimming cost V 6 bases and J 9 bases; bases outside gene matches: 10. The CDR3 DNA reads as TGTGCCAGCAGTCTGCGACTAGCGGGGCTCTTTGAGCAGTTCTTC. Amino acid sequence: CASSLRLAGLFEQFF.

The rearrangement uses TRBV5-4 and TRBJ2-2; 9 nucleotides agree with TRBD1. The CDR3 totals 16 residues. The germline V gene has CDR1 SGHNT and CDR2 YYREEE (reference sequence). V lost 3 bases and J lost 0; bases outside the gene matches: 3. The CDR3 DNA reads TGTGCCAGCAGCTCAAGGACAGGGGCGAACACCGGGGAGCTGTTTTTT. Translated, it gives CASSSRTGANTGELFF.

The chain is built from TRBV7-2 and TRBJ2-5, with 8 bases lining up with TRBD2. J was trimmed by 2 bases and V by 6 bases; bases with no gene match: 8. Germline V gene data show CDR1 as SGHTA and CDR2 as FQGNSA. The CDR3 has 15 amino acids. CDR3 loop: CASRGTSGAQETQYF. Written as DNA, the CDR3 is TGTGCCAGCAGGGGCACTAGCGGAGCACAAGAGACCCAGTACTTC.

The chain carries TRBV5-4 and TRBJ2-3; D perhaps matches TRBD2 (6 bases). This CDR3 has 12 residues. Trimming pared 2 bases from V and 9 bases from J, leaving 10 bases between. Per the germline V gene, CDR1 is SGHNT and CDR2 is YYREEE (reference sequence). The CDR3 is CASSLGEETQYF. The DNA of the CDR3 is TGTGCCAGCAGCTTAGGGGAGGAGACGCAGTATTTT.

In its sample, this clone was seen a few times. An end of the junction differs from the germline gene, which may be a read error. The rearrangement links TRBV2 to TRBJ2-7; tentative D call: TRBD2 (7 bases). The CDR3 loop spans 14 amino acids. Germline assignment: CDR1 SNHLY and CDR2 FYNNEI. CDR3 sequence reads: CASREGGGAREQYF. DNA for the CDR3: TGTGCCAGCAGGGAAGGGGGAGGGGCCCGCGAGCAGTACTTC.

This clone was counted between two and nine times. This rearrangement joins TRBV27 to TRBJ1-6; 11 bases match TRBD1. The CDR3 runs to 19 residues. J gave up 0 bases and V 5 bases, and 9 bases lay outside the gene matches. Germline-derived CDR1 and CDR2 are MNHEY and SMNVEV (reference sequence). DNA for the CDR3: TGTGCCAGCAGTCTTCTAACCGGGACAGGGGGCTCCTATAATTCACCCCTCCACTTT. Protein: CASSLLTGTGGSYNSPLHF.

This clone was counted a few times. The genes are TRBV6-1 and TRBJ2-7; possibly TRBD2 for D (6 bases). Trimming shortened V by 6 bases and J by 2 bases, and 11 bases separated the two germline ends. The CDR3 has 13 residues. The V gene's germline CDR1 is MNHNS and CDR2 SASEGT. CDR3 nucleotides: TGTGCCAGCAGAGACGGGGGAACCTACGAGCAGTACTTC. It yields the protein CASRDGGTYEQYF.

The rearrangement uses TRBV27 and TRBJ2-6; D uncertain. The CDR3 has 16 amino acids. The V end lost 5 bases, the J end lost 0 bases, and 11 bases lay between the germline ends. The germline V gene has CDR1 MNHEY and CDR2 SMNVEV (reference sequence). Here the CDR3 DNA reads TGTGCCAGCAGTCCCAGTGGGGACTCTGGGGCCAACGTCCTGACTTTC. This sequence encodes CASSPSGDSGANVLTF.

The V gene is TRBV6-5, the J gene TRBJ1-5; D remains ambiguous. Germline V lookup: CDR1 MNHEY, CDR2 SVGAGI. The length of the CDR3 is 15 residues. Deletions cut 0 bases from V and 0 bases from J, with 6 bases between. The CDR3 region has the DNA TGTGCCAGCAGTTACTCGCGCGATAGCAATCAGCCCCAGCATTTT. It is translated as CASSYSRDSNQPQHF.

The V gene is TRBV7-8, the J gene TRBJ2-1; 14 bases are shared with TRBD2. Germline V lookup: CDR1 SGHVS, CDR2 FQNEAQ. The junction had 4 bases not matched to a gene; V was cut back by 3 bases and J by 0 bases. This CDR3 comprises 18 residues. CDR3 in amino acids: CASSLGLAGASSYNEQFF. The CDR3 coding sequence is TGTGCCAGCAGCTTGGGACTAGCGGGGGCAAGCTCCTACAATGAGCAGTTCTTC.

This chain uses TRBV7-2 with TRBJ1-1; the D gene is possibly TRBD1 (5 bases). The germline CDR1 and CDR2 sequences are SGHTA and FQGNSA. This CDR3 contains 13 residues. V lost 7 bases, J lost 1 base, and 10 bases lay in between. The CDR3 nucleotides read TGTGCCAGCACCCCGGGGCGGAACACTGAAGCTTTCTTT. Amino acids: CASTPGRNTEAFF.

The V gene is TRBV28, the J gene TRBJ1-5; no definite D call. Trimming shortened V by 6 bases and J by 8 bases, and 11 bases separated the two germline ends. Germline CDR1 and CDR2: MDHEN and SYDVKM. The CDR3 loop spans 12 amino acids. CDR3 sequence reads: CASSTVGEPQHF. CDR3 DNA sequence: TGTGCCAGCAGCACCGTCGGGGAGCCCCAGCATTTT.

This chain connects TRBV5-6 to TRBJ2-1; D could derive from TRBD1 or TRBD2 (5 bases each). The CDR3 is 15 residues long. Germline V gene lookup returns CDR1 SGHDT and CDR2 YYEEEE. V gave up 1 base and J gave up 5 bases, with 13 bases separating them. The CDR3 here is CASSLRPGRDNEQFF. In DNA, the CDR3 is TGTGCCAGCAGCTTGAGGCCAGGGCGGGACAATGAGCAGTTCTTC. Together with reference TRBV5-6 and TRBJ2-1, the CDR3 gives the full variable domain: DAGVTQSPTHLIKTRGQQVTLRCSPKSGHDTVSWYQQALGQGPQFIFQYYEEEERQRGNFPDRFSGHQFPNYSSELNVNALLLGDSALYLCASSLRPGRDNEQFFGPGTRLTVL.